Listed below are T cell receptor beta chains from one sample, sequenced in a study of early T cells in non-severe SARS-CoV-2 infection. From the 5' RACE reads, TCRdb called clonotypes with MiXCR, one entry per CDR3 protein. The sample has about 89,000 distinct CDR3 sequences, approximately 14% seen once. Sequencing was performed on whole blood. Receptors were obtained from an adult who was a healthcare worker with PCR-confirmed SARS-CoV-2 infection or an uninfected control (not recorded which). Each CDR3 is given with its conserved first and last residue. D genes are given only for firm matches. Not all rows give a size; the values are once, few, many and, for expanded clones, a class.

v_gene: TRBV7-6
abundance: NA
j_gene: TRBJ2-2
d_gene: TRBD1
CDR3nt: TGTGCCAGTAGTACTCGGACAGGAACCGGGGAGCTGTTTTTT
CDR3aa: CASSTRTGTGELFF

v_gene: TRBV19
abundance: many
j_gene: TRBJ1-4
d_gene: NA
CDR3nt: TGTGCCAGTAGTACCAACCCCTGGCGACAGGAATTACGCACTAATGAAAAACTGTTTTTT
CDR3aa: CASSTNPWRQELRTNEKLFF

v_gene: TRBV11-2
abundance: few
j_gene: TRBJ2-5
d_gene: NA
CDR3nt: TGTGCCAGCAGCTTAGATTTGGTACCAATGGAGACCCAGTACTTC
CDR3aa: CASSLDLVPMETQYF

v_gene: TRBV11-2
abundance: many
j_gene: TRBJ2-6
d_gene: NA
CDR3nt: TGTGCCAGCAGCTTGTATGGACCCCGCTCTGGGGCCAACGTCCTGACTTTC
CDR3aa: CASSLYGPRSGANVLTF

v_gene: TRBV18
abundance: NA
j_gene: TRBJ2-3
d_gene: NA
CDR3nt: TGTGCCAGCTCACCGTCCGGGCCGCGCACAGATACGCAGTATTTT
CDR3aa: CASSPSGPRTDTQYF

v_gene: TRBV5-1
abundance: few
j_gene: TRBJ2-3
d_gene: NA
CDR3nt: TGCGCCAGCAGCGGACCGGGACCTCCTAGCACAGATACGCAGTATTTT
CDR3aa: CASSGPGPPSTDTQYF

v_gene: TRBV7-3
abundance: NA
j_gene: TRBJ1-1
d_gene: TRBD1
CDR3nt: TGTGCCAGCAGCTTAGACAGGGGGAGCACTGAAGCTTTCTTT
CDR3aa: CASSLDRGSTEAFF

v_gene: TRBV7-2
abundance: NA
j_gene: TRBJ1-5
d_gene: NA
CDR3nt: TGTGCCAGCAGCCGGTACAATCAGCCCCAGCATTTT
CDR3aa: CASSRYNQPQHF

v_gene: TRBV6-6
abundance: NA
j_gene: TRBJ1-5
d_gene: NA
CDR3nt: TGTGCCAGCAGGGAGGATACGCCCCAGCATTTT
CDR3aa: CASREDTPQHF

v_gene: TRBV14
abundance: few
j_gene: TRBJ2-1
d_gene: NA
CDR3nt: TGTGCCAGCAGCCAATGGAGGGGGGGTATGCTGAATGAGCAGTTCTTC
CDR3aa: CASSQWRGGMLNEQFF

v_gene: TRBV3-1
abundance: NA
j_gene: TRBJ2-2
d_gene: TRBD1
CDR3nt: TGTGCCAGCAGCGGACTACTTACAGGGGGCCGGACCGGGGAGCTGTTTTTT
CDR3aa: CASSGLLTGGRTGELFF

v_gene: TRBV7-8
abundance: NA
j_gene: TRBJ1-4
d_gene: NA
CDR3nt: TGTGCCAGCAGCTACCATCAGGGAAGGGACGAAAAACTGTTTTTT
CDR3aa: CASSYHQGRDEKLFF

v_gene: TRBV10-1
abundance: few
j_gene: TRBJ1-2
d_gene: NA
CDR3nt: TGCGCCAGCAGCTACGTAAAGATGGGCTATGGCTACACCTTC
CDR3aa: CASSYVKMGYGYTF

v_gene: TRBV12-3/TRBV12-4
abundance: few
j_gene: TRBJ1-4
d_gene: TRBD1
CDR3nt: TGTGCCAGCAGTTCCCCCCCCGGGGACAGGGCGGTGTTTGAAAAACTGTTTTTT
CDR3aa: CASSSPPGDRAVFEKLFF

v_gene: TRBV20-1
abundance: NA
j_gene: TRBJ2-3
d_gene: TRBD1
CDR3nt: TGCAGTGCCCAGGACAGGCGTATATTCACAGATACGCAGTATTTT
CDR3aa: CSAQDRRIFTDTQYF

v_gene: TRBV5-1
abundance: NA
j_gene: TRBJ1-4
d_gene: TRBD1
CDR3nt: TGCGCCAGCAGCACGGGACAGCGTAATGAAAAACTGTTTTTT
CDR3aa: CASSTGQRNEKLFF

v_gene: TRBV6-2/TRBV6-3
abundance: many
j_gene: TRBJ1-4
d_gene: NA
CDR3nt: TGTGCCAGCAGCCGGACCGGGGCCGGCGGCGAAAAACTGTTTTTT
CDR3aa: CASSRTGAGGEKLFF

v_gene: TRBV7-9
abundance: NA
j_gene: TRBJ1-1
d_gene: NA
CDR3nt: TGTGCCAGCAGCCACTTCGTTTTAAGTGAAGCTTTCTTT
CDR3aa: CASSHFVLSEAFF

v_gene: TRBV12-3/TRBV12-4
abundance: NA
j_gene: TRBJ1-2
d_gene: NA
CDR3nt: TGTGCCAGCAGTTTCCCTCTACAACCGGGTGGCTACACCTTC
CDR3aa: CASSFPLQPGGYTF

v_gene: TRBV29-1
abundance: few
j_gene: TRBJ2-3
d_gene: NA
CDR3nt: TGCAGCGTAGACACAGATACGCAGTATTTT
CDR3aa: CSVDTDTQYF

v_gene: TRBV18
abundance: many
j_gene: TRBJ1-1
d_gene: TRBD1
CDR3nt: TGTGCCAGCTCACCGTTCGACAGGGGGTTGAACACTGAAGCTTTCTTT
CDR3aa: CASSPFDRGLNTEAFF

v_gene: TRBV29-1
abundance: many
j_gene: TRBJ2-3
d_gene: TRBD1
CDR3nt: TGCAGCGTCGATTCGGACCGGGACAGGGATCACAGCGATACGCAGTATTTT
CDR3aa: CSVDSDRDRDHSDTQYF

v_gene: TRBV6-5
abundance: many
j_gene: TRBJ1-1
d_gene: NA
CDR3nt: TGTGCCAGCAGTTACGGCAGTCGAGGGCGGACTGAAGCTTTCTTT
CDR3aa: CASSYGSRGRTEAFF

v_gene: TRBV27
abundance: NA
j_gene: TRBJ2-5
d_gene: NA
CDR3nt: TGTGCCAGCAGGCCCGGGACGCATCCCCTGGGGGAGACCCAGTACTTC
CDR3aa: CASRPGTHPLGETQYF

v_gene: TRBV9
abundance: few
j_gene: TRBJ2-2
d_gene: NA
CDR3nt: TGTGCCAGCAGCGTAGGAGGGGGGAACACCGGGGAGCTGTTTTTT
CDR3aa: CASSVGGGNTGELFF

v_gene: TRBV10-1
abundance: few
j_gene: TRBJ2-3
d_gene: NA
CDR3nt: TGCGCCAGCAGTAGGGGGACCGACACAGATACGCAGTATTTT
CDR3aa: CASSRGTDTDTQYF